The T cell receptor (beta chain) described here comes from a study of vaccination effects on CD4 cells after COVID-19. This clone was picked up a small number of times. Its antigen is currently unknown. ViraFEST assay sequencing came after antigen-specific CD4+ T cells were expanded with viral peptide pools. Culturing for about 9 days preceded CD4+ T cell isolation. A density of approximately 2 million PBMC per well was used; these cells were cultured with roughly 10 IU/ml IL-2 and roughly 9.2 ug/ml peptides. Replacing half the medium with IL-2 medium was done on days 3 and 7. The table came from immunoSEQ multiplex PCR; TCRdb's copy has only in-frame clones and leaves some out. The sample includes over 55,000 clones, 75% to 85% of them seen just once. Source: CD4+ T cells from PBMCs cultured with HCoV-229E spike peptides, taken before COVID-19 vaccination. This clonotype was sampled from a human donor who received a COVID-19 vaccine.

The CDR3 bases are TGTGCCAGTAGTATTCCCTTGGGGACAACGAACACCGGGGAGCTGTTTTTT. As protein: CASSIPLGTTNTGELFF. The chain is built from TRBV19 and TRBJ2-2; tentatively, D is TRBD1 (6 bases). Trimming took 3 bases from V and 0 from J, leaving 14 bases between them. Germline loops: CDR1 LNHDA, CDR2 SQIVND (reference sequence). This CDR3 has 17 amino acids.